One and the same sample provided the 15 T cell receptor beta chains below, sequenced in a study of cytomegalovirus exposure and HLA in healthy donors. Researchers ran the PCR with 60 Vbeta and 13 Jbeta primers. The assay was immunoSEQ multiplex PCR, and TCRdb's table has in-frame clones only and misses some. Here the sample spans 93,000 or so clones, approximately 84% being singletons. The source material was PBMCs. Receptors were obtained from a young woman in good health and CMV-seropositive.

The rearrangement links TRBV9 to TRBJ2-3; the match to TRBD2 covers 11 bases. CDR3 length: 15 residues. Germline lookup yields CDR1 SGDLS and CDR2 YYNGEE. V gave up 4 bases and J gave up 1 base; unmatched junction bases: 2. The CDR3, as DNA: TGTGCCAGCAGCAAGGGACTAGCGGGCACAGATACGCAGTATTTT. Residues: CASSKGLAGTDTQYF.

Concerning this clone: An end of the junction does not agree with germline; a read error may underlie this. V and J are TRBV7-7 and TRBJ1-2, with unresolved D. CDR3 size: 13 residues. Germline values: CDR1 SSHAT, CDR2 FNYEAQ (reference sequence). The CDR3 here is CASSLGPRGGYTF. The CDR3 DNA is TGTGCTAGCAGCTTAGGACCGAGAGGGGGCTACACCTTC.

The J gene is TRBJ1-5, the V gene TRBV28; unclear D gene. This CDR3 has 15 amino acids. Per germline, CDR1 MDHEN and CDR2 SYDVKM. V was cut by 4 bases and J by 2 bases, with 12 bases left in between. CDR3 residues: CASSYRVMGNQPQHF. CDR3 in DNA: TGTGCCAGCAGTTACCGGGTGATGGGCAATCAGCCCCAGCATTTT.

V gene TRBV30 combines with J gene TRBJ2-1, with TRBD1 matching over 7 bases. V dropped 4 bases and J dropped 0; count of bases not matched to a gene: 6. This CDR3 spans 15 amino acids. Germline CDR1 GTSNPN, CDR2 SVGIG (reference sequence). The CDR3: CAWNHDRASYNEQFF. As DNA, the CDR3 is TGTGCCTGGAACCACGACAGGGCCTCCTACAATGAGCAGTTCTTC.

The rearrangement links TRBV30 to TRBJ1-4; D is ambiguous. Germline CDR1 is GTSNPN and CDR2 is SVGIG (reference sequence). Deletions cut 0 bases from V and 8 bases from J, with 13 bases between. The CDR3 sequence is 14 residues long. CDR3 protein: CAWSVLPESEKLFF. CDR3 sequence (DNA): TGTGCCTGGAGTGTACTTCCCGAATCCGAAAAACTGTTTTTT.

The CDR3 spells CASSPLEFGGAGDTEAFF. The DNA for the CDR3 is TGTGCCAGCTCACCACTAGAATTCGGGGGTGCTGGTGACACTGAAGCTTTCTTT. This chain connects TRBV18 to TRBJ1-1; D may be TRBD1 (5 bases). The germline gives CDR1 KGHSH, CDR2 LQKENI. The CDR3 is made up of 18 amino acids. V lost 1 base, J lost 3 bases, and 21 bases lay in between.

This chain links TRBV5-6 with TRBJ2-2; D gene unclear. Trimming shortened V by 0 bases and J by 1 base, and 4 bases separated the two germline ends. Germline-derived CDR1 and CDR2 are SGHDT and YYEEEE. The CDR3 length is 14 residues. CDR3 sequence: CASSLGGNTGELFF. The CDR3, as DNA: TGTGCCAGCAGCTTGGGAGGGAACACCGGGGAGCTGTTTTTT.

V and J are TRBV5-1 and TRBJ1-2, with D perhaps TRBD1 (6 bases). The CDR3 totals 14 residues. The V and J ends lost 0 bases and 7 bases respectively, with 13 bases between them. CDR1 SGHRS and CDR2 YFSETQ come from the germline V gene. The CDR3 region is CASSLVPGEGGYTF. In nucleotides, the CDR3 is TGCGCCAGCAGCTTGGTCCCAGGGGAAGGTGGCTACACCTTC.

The rearrangement joins TRBV2 to TRBJ2-3; TRBD2 matches 13 bases. This CDR3 region has 16 residues. Germline V lookup: CDR1 SNHLY, CDR2 FYNNEI. J was trimmed by 1 base and V by 7 bases; bases with no gene match: 5. Here the CDR3 DNA reads TGTGCCAGCATTCGGACTAGCGGGAGTGGCACAGATACGCAGTATTTT. This sequence encodes CASIRTSGSGTDTQYF.

This chain uses TRBV16 with TRBJ1-1, with D perhaps TRBD1 (5 bases). This CDR3 contains 15 residues. The germline V gene encodes CDR1 KGHSY and CDR2 FQNENV. The ends were cut back, 0 bases at V and 6 bases at J, with 14 bases in the middle. CDR3 residues: CASSQSAGIRAEAFF. In DNA form, the CDR3 reads TGTGCCAGCAGCCAATCGGCAGGGATAAGGGCTGAAGCTTTCTTT.

A few counts support this clone. The V call is TRBV5-5, the J call TRBJ2-7; maybe TRBD2 (5 bases). CDR1 is SGHKS, CDR2 YYEKEE, per germline (reference sequence). This CDR3 contains 15 residues. The ends were cut back, 2 bases at V and 0 bases at J, with 12 bases in the middle. CDR3 residues: CASSFPGTNSYEQYF. The CDR3 DNA follows: TGTGCCAGCAGCTTCCCGGGAACTAACTCCTACGAGCAGTACTTC.

There are a few counts of this clone. The V call is TRBV6-6, the J call TRBJ2-7; TRBD1 matches 9 bases. Trimming at V came to 9 bases and at J to 5 bases, leaving 11 bases not matched to a gene. Germline V gene lookup returns CDR1 MNHNY and CDR2 SVGAGI (reference sequence). The CDR3 totals 14 residues. CDR3 nucleotides: TGTGCCAGGGGGCTAGGACAGGGGATCAACGAGCAGTACTTC. Its translation: CARGLGQGINEQYF.

This sequence joins TRBV9 and TRBJ1-1, with TRBD1 matching over 7 bases. The J segment lost 0 bases and the V segment lost 0 bases, leaving 11 bases of the junction unmatched. Germline V gene data show CDR1 as SGDLS and CDR2 as YYNGEE. This CDR3 is 18 amino acids long. This chain's CDR3 is CASSVGERGDRLNTEAFF. Here the CDR3 DNA reads TGTGCCAGCAGCGTAGGGGAAAGGGGGGACAGATTGAACACTGAAGCTTTCTTT.

V is TRBV30 and J is TRBJ2-5; D is unclear. The CDR3 consists of 10 residues. The germline V gene has CDR1 GTSNPN and CDR2 SVGIG (reference sequence). The ends were cut back, 7 bases at V and 0 bases at J, with 3 bases in the middle. The DNA for the CDR3 is TGTGCCTACAACCAAGAGACCCAGTACTTC. It encodes CAYNQETQYF.

V is TRBV15 and J is TRBJ2-7; weak D call: TRBD1 (6 bases). The CDR3 loop spans 15 amino acids. Germline loops: CDR1 LNHNV, CDR2 YYDKDF (reference sequence). V gave up 4 bases and J gave up 0 bases, with 13 bases separating them. In nucleotides, the CDR3 is TGTGCCACCAGCAATGGATACAGGGACTCCTACGAGCAGTACTTC. Its translation is CATSNGYRDSYEQYF.